This paragraph reports one TCR beta chain. Its binding antigen is unknown. Compared with germline, one end of the junction differs, possibly owing to a read error. This sample stems from a study of T cells generated in artificial thymic organoids (dated by TCRdb to about 2017). About the investigation overall: The study compared TCR alpha and beta CDR3 repertoires of CD8 single positive T cells derived from in vitro artificial thymic organoids with the repertoires of thymic and peripheral blood naive CD8 T cells. The repertoire sequencing data shown were described as representative of three independent experiments.

Separate semi-nested PCR amplifications were run for the TCRalpha and TCRbeta libraries, using Advantage 2 and reverse primers located in the TRAC or TRBC constant regions. The amount of total RNA going into first-strand cDNA synthesis ranged between roughly 3 and 550 ng. The TCR cDNA libraries were generated by 5'-RACE using the SMARTer PCR cDNA Synthesis kit, with a poly-dT primer driving first-strand synthesis. Sample-specific 5-nucleotide barcodes were carried by the semi-nested constant-region reverse primers, and the resulting products were cleaned using the Zymo DNA Clean and Concentrator-5 kit. Up to ten barcoded samples were pooled, ligated to Illumina adaptors and sequenced on an Illumina MiSeq as 2 x 150 bp paired-end reads. Regarding the original processing steps: Demultiplexed reads were aligned using BLAT against a custom library containing all human TRAV, TRAJ, TRBV, TRBD and TRBJ combinations from IMGT. The best BLAT hits were picked using pslCDnaFilter (-maxAligns=1, -ignoreIntrons), and custom Perl scripts were used to calculate clonotype frequencies. TCRdb's own reprocessing of the public reads used fastp at Q25 and MiXCR and kept productive beta chains. Every entry covers one CDR3 protein and lists the most common genes and DNA from its rows. TCRdb, not the original authors, processed these V and J calls. This sample lists some 5,100 distinct CDR3 sequences; 25% to 30% were detected once. The ten most abundant clones make up 3% of the sample.

Study-level results and caveats: Organoid-derived CD8 single positive T cells showed physiological TCR clonotype diversity comparable to thymic and blood naive CD8 T cells. Organoid-derived T cells showed no skewing in Valpha or Vbeta usage, which argues against dominance of unconventional lineages or clonal expansions.

CDR1 MNHEY and CDR2 SMNVEV were looked up in the germline V gene (reference sequence). From the cysteine through the phenylalanine, the CDR3 covers 14 amino acids. The sequence is cut down to CDR3 DNA, 42 bases in frame from base 1. To build the artificial thymic organoids, human HSPCs were aggregated with MS5 murine stromal cells that had been transduced with human DLL1, and the aggregates were cultured at an air-liquid interface. Hematopoietic stem and progenitor cells that were CD34+CD3-, FACS-purified and depleted of residual T cells served as the seed cells for the organoids. The culture medium for the organoids was serum-free RB27, which consists of RPMI 1640 supplemented with B27, FLT3L, IL-7 and ascorbic acid. Organoid and thymic CD3+TCRalphabeta+CD8 single positive T cells were FACS sorted before RNA extraction. For each sample, the RNeasy Micro kit was used to purify total RNA from around 40,000 to 200,000 sorted cells, and RNA quality was checked on an Agilent RNA 6000 Nano chip.

The rearrangement joined TRBV27 to TRBJ1-4, and TRBD1 matches 7 of the central bases. This TCR came from a human donor who gave cord blood stem cells for thymic organoid culture, a cardiac surgery patient who gave postnatal thymus, or a blood donor (not recorded which). The sequenced sample consisted of naive CD8+ T cells grown in artificial thymic organoids from cord blood stem and progenitor cells. The cell subset or site label for this specimen denotes: CD3+TCRalphabeta+CD8SP T cells; for blood, CD45RO-CCR7+ naive CD8+ T cells. The DNA sequence is as follows: TGTGCCAGCACTTTATGGGCAGGGGGTGAAAAACTGTTTTTT. The translation is CASTLWAGGEKLFF.